This TCR beta chain derives from a study of CD8+ T cells in alopecia areata. General study points: Against the mouse data, patients shared TCRs less clearly, possibly for HLA reasons. Relative to normal scalp, lesional scalp, especially alopecia totalis/universalis, showed higher clonality.

cDNA reverse transcribed from extracted RNA served as the sequencing template. Libraries were prepared by immunoSEQ multiplex PCR; TCRdb keeps only in-frame clonotypes and omits some of them. The sample lists under 150,000 clones; 62% were seen once. As regards this clone: Its antigen is as yet unknown.

Germline values: CDR1 SGHVS, CDR2 FQNEAQ. V shed 4 bases and J 6 bases; nucleotides not matched to a gene: 2. This CDR3 is 15 amino acids long. The sequence was obtained from a human donor in good health. Sequenced input: CD8+ T cells sorted from blood. The rearrangement links TRBV7-8 to TRBJ2-3, with TRBD2 matching 15 bases. The chain's CDR3 is CASSWTSGRGDTQYF. In nucleotides, the CDR3 is TGTGCCAGCAGCTGGACTAGCGGGAGGGGTGATACGCAGTATTTT.